This TCR beta chain derives from a study of blood T cell repertoires in COVID-19. Study-wide background: PBMCs, B-cell-depleted T cells, or T cells were the source of the cDNA or gDNA that made up the material.

Original processing notes: Reference gene primer amplification gave nucleated cell count estimates. Data came from immunoSEQ multiplex PCR; TCRdb stores just in-frame clones and leaves some out. V, J and clone size were drawn from that table, and D and trimming were deduced from the DNA. The sample contains approximately 250,000 clones, about 89% of which appear only once. This TCR derives from a man aged 35-49 years with active or convalescent COVID-19. The sequenced material came from peripheral blood.

This chain's CDR3 is CASSPGQGALDTQYF. CDR3 sequence (DNA): TGCGCCAGCAGCCCGGGACAGGGGGCATTAGATACGCAGTATTTT. The V call is TRBV5-1, the J call TRBJ2-3; TRBD1 matches 12 bases. CDR3 length equals 15 residues. Germline V lookup: CDR1 SGHRS, CDR2 YFSETQ. V lost 4 bases to trimming and J lost 5 bases; unmatched junction nucleotides: 5.